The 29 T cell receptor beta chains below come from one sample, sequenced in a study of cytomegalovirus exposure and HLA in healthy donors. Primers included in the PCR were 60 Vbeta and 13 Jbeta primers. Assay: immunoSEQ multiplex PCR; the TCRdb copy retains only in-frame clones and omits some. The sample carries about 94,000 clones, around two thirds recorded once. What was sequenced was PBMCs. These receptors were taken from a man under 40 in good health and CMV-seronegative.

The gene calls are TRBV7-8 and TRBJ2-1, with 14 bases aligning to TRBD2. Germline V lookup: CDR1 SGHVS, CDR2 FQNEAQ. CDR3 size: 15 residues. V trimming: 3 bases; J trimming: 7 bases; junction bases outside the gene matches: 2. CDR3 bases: TGTGCCAGCAGCTTCGGGACTAGCGGGAGAAATGAGCAGTTCTTC. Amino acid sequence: CASSFGTSGRNEQFF.

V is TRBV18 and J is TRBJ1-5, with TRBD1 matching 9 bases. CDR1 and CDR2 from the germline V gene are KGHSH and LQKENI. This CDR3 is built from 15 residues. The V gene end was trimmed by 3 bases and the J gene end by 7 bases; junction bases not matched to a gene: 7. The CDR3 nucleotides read TGTGCCAGCTCACCGGAGGGACAGGGAGGCCAGCCCCAGCATTTT. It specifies CASSPEGQGGQPQHF.

The DNA for the CDR3 is TGTGCCAGTAGTACAGGGTCCGGAGAGACCCAGTACTTC. Translation gives CASSTGSGETQYF. The V and J genes are TRBV19 and TRBJ2-5; a possible D gene is TRBD1 (5 bases). V was cut by 4 bases and J by 4 bases, with 10 bases left in between. Germline-derived CDR1 and CDR2 are LNHDA and SQIVND (reference sequence). The length of the CDR3 is 13 residues. The complete variable domain, with remaining parts taken from reference TRBV19 and TRBJ2-5, reads DGGITQSPKYLFRKEGQNVTLSCEQNLNHDAMYWYRQDPGQGLRLIYYSQIVNDFQKGDIAEGYSVSREKKESFPLTVTSAQKNPTAFYLCASSTGSGETQYFGPGTRLLVL.

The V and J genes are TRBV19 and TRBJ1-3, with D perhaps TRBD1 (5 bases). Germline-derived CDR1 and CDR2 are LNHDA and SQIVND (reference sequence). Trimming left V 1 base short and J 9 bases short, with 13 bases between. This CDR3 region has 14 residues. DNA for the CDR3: TGTGCCAGTAGTATAGCTGTCCGGGGGACCACCATATATTTT. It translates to CASSIAVRGTTIYF.

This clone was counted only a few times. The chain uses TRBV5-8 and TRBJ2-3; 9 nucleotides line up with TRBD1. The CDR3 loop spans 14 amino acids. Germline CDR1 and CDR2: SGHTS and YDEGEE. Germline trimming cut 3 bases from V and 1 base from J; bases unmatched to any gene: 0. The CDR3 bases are TGTGCCAGCAGCTGGGACAGGGGCACAGATACGCAGTATTTT. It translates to CASSWDRGTDTQYF. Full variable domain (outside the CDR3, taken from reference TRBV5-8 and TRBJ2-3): EAGVTQSPTHLIKTRGQQATLRCSPISGHTSVYWYQQALGLGLQFLLWYDEGEERNRGNFPPRFSGRQFPNYSSELNVNALELEDSALYLCASSWDRGTDTQYFGPGTRLTVL.

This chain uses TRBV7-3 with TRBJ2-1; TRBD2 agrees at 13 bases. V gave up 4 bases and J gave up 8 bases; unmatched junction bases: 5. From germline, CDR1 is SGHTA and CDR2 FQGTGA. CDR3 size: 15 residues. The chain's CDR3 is CASSSRTSGGHEQFF. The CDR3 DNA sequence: TGTGCCAGCAGCTCCCGGACTAGCGGGGGTCATGAGCAGTTCTTC.

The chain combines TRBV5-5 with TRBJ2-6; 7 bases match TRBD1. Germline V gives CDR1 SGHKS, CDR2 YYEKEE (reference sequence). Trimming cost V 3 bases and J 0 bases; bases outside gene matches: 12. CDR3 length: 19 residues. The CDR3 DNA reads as TGTGCCAGCAGCTCTGGCCCGGACAGGTACCGCTCTGGGGCCAACGTCCTGACTTTC. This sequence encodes CASSSGPDRYRSGANVLTF. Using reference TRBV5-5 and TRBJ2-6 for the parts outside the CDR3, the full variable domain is DAGVTQSPTHLIKTRGQQVTLRCSPISGHKSVSWYQQVLGQGPQFIFQYYEKEERGRGNFPDRFSARQFPNYSSELNVNALLLGDSALYLCASSSGPDRYRSGANVLTFGAGSRLTVL.

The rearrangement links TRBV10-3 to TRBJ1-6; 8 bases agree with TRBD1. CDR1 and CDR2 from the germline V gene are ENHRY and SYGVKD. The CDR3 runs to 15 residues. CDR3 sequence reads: CVSQDGQGRNSPLHF. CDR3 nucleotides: TGTGTCAGCCAAGATGGACAGGGAAGAAATTCACCCCTCCACTTT.

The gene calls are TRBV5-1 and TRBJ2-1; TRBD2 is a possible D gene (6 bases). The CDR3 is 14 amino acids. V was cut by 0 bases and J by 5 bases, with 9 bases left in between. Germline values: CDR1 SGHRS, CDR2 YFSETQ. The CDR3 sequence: CASSLERANNEQFF. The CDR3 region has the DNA TGCGCCAGCAGCTTGGAGCGGGCCAACAATGAGCAGTTCTTC.

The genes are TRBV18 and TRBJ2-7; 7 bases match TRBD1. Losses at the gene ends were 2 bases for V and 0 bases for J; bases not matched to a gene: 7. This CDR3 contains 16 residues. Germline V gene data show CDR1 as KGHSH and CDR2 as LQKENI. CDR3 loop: CASSPDLGDSSYEQYF. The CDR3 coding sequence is TGTGCCAGCTCACCAGACTTGGGGGACAGCTCCTACGAGCAGTACTTC. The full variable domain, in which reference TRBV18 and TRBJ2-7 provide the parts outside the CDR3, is NAGVMQNPRHLVRRRGQEARLRCSPMKGHSHVYWYRQLPEEGLKFMVYLQKENIIDESGMPKERFSAEFPKEGPSILRIQQVVRGDSAAYFCASSPDLGDSSYEQYFGPGTRLTVT.

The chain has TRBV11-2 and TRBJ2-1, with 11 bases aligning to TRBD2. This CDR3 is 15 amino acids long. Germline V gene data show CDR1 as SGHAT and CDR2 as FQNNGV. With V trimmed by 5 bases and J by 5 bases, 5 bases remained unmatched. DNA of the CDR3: TGTGCCAGCAGCATGGGGACTAGCGGAGACAATGAGCAGTTCTTC. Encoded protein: CASSMGTSGDNEQFF. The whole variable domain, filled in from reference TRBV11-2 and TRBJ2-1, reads EAGVAQSPRYKIIEKRQSVAFWCNPISGHATLYWYQQILGQGPKLLIQFQNNGVVDDSQLPKDRFSAERLKGVDSTLKIQPAKLEDSAVYLCASSMGTSGDNEQFFGPGTRLTVL.

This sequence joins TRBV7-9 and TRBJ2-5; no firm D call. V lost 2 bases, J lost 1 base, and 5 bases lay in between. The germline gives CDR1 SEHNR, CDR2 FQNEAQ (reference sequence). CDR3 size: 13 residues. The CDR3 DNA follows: TGTGCCAGCAGCTTACCCTTCCAAGAGACCCAGTACTTC. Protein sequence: CASSLPFQETQYF.

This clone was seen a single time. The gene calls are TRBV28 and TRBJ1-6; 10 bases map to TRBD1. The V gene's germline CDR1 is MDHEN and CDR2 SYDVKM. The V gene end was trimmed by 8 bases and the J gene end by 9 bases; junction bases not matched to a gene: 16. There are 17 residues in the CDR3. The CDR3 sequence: CASLSVGWGTGVSPLHF. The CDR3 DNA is TGTGCCAGCCTTTCTGTGGGGTGGGGGACAGGGGTTTCACCCCTCCACTTT.

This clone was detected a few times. The CDR3 reads CASSVRDSPTNEKLFF. As DNA, the CDR3 is TGTGCCAGCAGTGTTCGGGACAGCCCAACTAATGAAAAACTGTTTTTT. The chain links TRBV25-1 to TRBJ1-4, with 7 bases identical to TRBD1. Germline CDR1 is MGHDK and CDR2 is SYGVNS. V was pared by 4 bases and J by 0 bases, with 5 bases of the junction left unmatched. This CDR3 is built from 16 residues.

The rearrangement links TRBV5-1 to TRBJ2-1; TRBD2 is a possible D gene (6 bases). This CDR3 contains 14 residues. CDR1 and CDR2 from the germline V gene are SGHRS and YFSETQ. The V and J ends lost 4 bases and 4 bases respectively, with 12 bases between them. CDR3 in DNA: TGCGCCAGCAGCAGGGACTTGACGTACAATGAGCAGTTCTTC. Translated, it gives CASSRDLTYNEQFF.

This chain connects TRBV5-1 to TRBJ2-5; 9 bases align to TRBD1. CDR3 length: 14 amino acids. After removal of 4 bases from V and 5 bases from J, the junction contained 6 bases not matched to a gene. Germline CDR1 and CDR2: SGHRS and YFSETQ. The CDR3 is CASSPGQGRETQYF. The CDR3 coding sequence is TGCGCCAGCAGCCCCGGACAGGGGCGGGAGACCCAGTACTTC. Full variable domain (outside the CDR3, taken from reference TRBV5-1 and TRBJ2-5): KAGVTQTPRYLIKTRGQQVTLSCSPISGHRSVSWYQQTPGQGLQFLFEYFSETQRNKGNFPGRFSGRQFSNSRSEMNVSTLELGDSALYLCASSPGQGRETQYFGPGTRLLVL.

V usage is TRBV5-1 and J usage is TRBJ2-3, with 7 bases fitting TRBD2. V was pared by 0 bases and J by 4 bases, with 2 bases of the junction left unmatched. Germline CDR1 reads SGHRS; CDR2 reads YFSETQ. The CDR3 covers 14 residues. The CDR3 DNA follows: TGCGCCAGCAGCTTGGGGACTAGTCCAGATACGCAGTATTTT. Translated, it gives CASSLGTSPDTQYF.

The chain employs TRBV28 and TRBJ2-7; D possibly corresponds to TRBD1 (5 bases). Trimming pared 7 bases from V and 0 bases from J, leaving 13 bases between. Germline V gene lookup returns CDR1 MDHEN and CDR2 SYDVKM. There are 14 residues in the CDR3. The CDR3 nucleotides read TGTGCCAGCAACATAGAAGGGGCCTCCTACGAGCAGTACTTC. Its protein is CASNIEGASYEQYF.

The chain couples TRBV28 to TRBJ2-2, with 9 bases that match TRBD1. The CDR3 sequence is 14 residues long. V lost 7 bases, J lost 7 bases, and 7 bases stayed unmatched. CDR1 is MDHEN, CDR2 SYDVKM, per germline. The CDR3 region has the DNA TGTGCCAGCAATCCAACAGGGGGCGTCGGGGAGCTGTTTTTT. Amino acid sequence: CASNPTGGVGELFF. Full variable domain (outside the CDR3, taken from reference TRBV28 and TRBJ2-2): DVKVTQSSRYLVKRTGEKVFLECVQDMDHENMFWYRQDPGLGLRLIYFSYDVKMKEKGDIPEGYSVSREKKERFSLILESASTNQTSMYLCASNPTGGVGELFFGEGSRLTVL.

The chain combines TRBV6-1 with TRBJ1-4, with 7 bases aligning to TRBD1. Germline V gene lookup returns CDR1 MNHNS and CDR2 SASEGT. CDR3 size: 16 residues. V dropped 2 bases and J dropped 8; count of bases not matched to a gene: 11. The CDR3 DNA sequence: TGTGCCAGCAGTGAACCACCGACAGGGCTCTACGAAAAACTGTTTTTT. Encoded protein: CASSEPPTGLYEKLFF.

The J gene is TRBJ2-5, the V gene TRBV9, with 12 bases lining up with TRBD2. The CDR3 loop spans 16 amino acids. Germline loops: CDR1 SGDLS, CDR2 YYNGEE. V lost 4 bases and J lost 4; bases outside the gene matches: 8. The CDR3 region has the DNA TGTGCCAGCAGCCCCCGACTAGCGGGAGATTTAGAGACCCAGTACTTC. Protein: CASSPRLAGDLETQYF.

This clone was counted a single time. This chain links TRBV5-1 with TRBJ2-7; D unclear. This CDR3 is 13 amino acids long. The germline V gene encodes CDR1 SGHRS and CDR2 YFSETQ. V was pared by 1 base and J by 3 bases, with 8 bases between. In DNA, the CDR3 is TGCGCCAGCAGCTTGAGCCGTCTCTACGAGCAGTACTTC. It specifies CASSLSRLYEQYF.

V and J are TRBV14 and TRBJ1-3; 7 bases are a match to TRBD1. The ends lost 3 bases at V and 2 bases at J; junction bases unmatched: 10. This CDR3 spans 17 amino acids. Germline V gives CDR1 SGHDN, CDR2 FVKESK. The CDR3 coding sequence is TGTGCCAGCAGCCACGAGGACAGGCGGTGGACTGGAAACACCATATATTTT. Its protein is CASSHEDRRWTGNTIYF. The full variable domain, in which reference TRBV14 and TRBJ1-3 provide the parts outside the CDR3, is EAGVTQFPSHSVIEKGQTVTLRCDPISGHDNLYWYRRVMGKEIKFLLHFVKESKQDESGMPNNRFLAERTGGTYSTLKVQPAELEDSGVYFCASSHEDRRWTGNTIYFGEGSWLTVV.

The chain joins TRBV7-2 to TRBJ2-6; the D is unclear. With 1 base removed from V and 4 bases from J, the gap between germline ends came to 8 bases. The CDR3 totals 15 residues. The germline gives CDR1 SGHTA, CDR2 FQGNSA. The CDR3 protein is CASSLDLTGANVLTF. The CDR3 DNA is TGTGCCAGCAGCTTAGACTTAACGGGGGCCAACGTCCTGACTTTC. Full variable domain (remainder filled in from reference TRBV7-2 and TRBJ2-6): GAGVSQSPSNKVTEKGKDVELRCDPISGHTALYWYRQSLGQGLEFLIYFQGNSAPDKSGLPSDRFSAERTGGSVSTLTIQRTQQEDSAVYLCASSLDLTGANVLTFGAGSRLTVL.

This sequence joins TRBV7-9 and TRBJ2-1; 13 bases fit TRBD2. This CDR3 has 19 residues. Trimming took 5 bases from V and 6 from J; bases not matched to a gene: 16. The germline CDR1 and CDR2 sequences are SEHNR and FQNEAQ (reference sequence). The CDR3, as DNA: TGTGCCAGCAGCCCCGACCCGACCTGGACTAGCGGGAGCATCAATGAGCAGTTCTTC. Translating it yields CASSPDPTWTSGSINEQFF.

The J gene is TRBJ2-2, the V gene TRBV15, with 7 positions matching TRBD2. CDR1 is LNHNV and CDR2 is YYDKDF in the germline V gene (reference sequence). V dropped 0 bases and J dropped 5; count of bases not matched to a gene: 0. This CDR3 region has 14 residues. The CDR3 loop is CATSRERGTGELFF. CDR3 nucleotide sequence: TGTGCCACCAGCAGAGAGCGGGGGACCGGGGAGCTGTTTTTT.

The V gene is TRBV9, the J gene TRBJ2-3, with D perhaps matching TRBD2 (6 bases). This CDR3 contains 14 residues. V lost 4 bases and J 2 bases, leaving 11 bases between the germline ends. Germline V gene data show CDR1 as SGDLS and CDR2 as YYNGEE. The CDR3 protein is CASSPGTLTDTQYF. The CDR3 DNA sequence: TGTGCCAGCAGCCCGGGGACTCTCACAGATACGCAGTATTTT.

The DNA of the CDR3 is TGTGCCAGCGGACATTCAGACAATGGCTACACCTTC. The encoded protein is CASGHSDNGYTF. The gene calls are TRBV5-4 and TRBJ1-2; D is perhaps TRBD1 (5 bases). The germline V gene has CDR1 SGHNT and CDR2 YYREEE (reference sequence). This CDR3 has 12 amino acids. V lost 7 bases and J lost 6, with 13 bases in between.

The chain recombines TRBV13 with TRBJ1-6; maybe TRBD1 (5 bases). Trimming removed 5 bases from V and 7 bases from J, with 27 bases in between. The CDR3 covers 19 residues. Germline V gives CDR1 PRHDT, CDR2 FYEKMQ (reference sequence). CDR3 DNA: TGTGCCAGCAGCACAAGGGGCTCTGGAGGGGCGCCGAAGAATTCACCCCTCCACTTT. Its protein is CASSTRGSGGAPKNSPLHF.